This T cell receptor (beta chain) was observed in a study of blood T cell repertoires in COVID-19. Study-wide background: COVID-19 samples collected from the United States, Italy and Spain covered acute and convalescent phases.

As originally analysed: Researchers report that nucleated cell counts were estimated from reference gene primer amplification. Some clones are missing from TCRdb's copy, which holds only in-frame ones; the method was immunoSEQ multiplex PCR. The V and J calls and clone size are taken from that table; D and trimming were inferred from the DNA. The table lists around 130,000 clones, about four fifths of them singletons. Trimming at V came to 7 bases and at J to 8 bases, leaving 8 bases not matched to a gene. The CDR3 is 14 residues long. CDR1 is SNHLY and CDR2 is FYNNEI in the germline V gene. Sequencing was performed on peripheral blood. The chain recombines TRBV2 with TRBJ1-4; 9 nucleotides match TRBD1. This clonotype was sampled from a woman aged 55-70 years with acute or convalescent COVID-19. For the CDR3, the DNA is TGTGCCAGCAACAGGGGACAGGGTACGGAAAAACTGTTTTTT. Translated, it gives CASNRGQGTEKLFF.